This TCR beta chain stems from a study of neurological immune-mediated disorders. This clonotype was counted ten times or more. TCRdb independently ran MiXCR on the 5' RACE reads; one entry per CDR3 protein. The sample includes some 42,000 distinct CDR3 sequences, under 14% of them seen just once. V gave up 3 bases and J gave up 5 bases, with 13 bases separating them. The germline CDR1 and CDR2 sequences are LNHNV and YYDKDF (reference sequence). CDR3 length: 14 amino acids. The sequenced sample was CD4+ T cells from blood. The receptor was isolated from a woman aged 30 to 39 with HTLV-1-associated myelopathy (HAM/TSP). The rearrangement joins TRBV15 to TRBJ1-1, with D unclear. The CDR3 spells CATSSGLQRTEAFF. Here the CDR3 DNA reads TGTGCCACCAGCAGCGGATTACAGAGGACTGAAGCTTTCTTT.